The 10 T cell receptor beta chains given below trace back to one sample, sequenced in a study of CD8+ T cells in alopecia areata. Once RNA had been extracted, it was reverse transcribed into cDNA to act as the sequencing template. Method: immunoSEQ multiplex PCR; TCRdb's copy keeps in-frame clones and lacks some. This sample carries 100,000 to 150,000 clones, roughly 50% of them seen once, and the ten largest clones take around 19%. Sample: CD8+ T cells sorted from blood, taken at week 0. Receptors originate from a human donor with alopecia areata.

CDR3 amino acids: CASSSTIGSGANVLTF. The CDR3 coding sequence is TGTGCCAGCAGCTCCACCATAGGGTCTGGGGCCAACGTCCTGACTTTC. The rearrangement links TRBV7-8 to TRBJ2-6; D gene ambiguous. The CDR3 runs 16 residues. Germline V CDR1 and CDR2: SGHVS, FQNEAQ. V lost 4 bases, J lost 1 base, and 11 bases lay in between. The full variable domain, its missing parts supplied by reference TRBV7-8 and TRBJ2-6, is GAGVSQSPRYKVAKRGQDVALRCDPISGHVSLFWYQQALGQGPEFLTYFQNEAQLDKSGLPSDRFFAERPEGSVSTLKIQRTQQEDSAVYLCASSSTIGSGANVLTFGAGSRLTVL.

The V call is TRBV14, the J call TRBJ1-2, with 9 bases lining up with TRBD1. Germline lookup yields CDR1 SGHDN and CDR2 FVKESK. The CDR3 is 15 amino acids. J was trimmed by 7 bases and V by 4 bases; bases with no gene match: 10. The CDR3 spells CASSPFPNRGLGYTF. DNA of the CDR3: TGTGCCAGCAGCCCCTTCCCCAACAGGGGGCTTGGCTACACCTTC.

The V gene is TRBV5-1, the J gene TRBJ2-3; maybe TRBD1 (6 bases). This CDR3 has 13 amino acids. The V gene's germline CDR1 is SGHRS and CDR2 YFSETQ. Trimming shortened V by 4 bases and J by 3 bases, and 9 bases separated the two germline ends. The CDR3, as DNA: TGCGCCAGCAGCCTAGACAGGACAGATACGCAGTATTTT. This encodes CASSLDRTDTQYF.

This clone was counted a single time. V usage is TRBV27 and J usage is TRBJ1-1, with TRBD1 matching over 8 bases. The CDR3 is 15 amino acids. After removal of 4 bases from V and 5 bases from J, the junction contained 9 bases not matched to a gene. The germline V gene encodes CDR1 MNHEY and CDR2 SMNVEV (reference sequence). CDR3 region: CASSYGQGGGTEAFF. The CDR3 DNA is TGTGCCAGCAGTTATGGACAGGGCGGTGGGACTGAAGCTTTCTTT.

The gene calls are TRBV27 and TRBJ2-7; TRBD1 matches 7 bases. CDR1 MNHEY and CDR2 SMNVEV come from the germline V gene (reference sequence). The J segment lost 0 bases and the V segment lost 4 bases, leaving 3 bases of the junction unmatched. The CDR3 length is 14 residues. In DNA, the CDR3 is TGTGCCAGCAGTTCACAGGGGTCCTCCTACGAGCAGTACTTC. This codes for CASSSQGSSYEQYF.

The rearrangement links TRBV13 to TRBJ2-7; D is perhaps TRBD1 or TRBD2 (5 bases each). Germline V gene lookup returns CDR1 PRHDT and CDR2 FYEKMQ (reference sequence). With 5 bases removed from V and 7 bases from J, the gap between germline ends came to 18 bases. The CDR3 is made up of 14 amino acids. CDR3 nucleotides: TGTGCCAGCAGCGCGAGGGACCGACTGGTGGAGCAGTACTTC. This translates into CASSARDRLVEQYF. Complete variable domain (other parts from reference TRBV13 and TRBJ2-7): AAGVIQSPRHLIKEKRETATLKCYPIPRHDTVYWYQQGPGQDPQFLISFYEKMQSDKGSIPDRFSAQQFSDYHSELNMSSLELGDSALYFCASSARDRLVEQYFGPGTRLTVT.

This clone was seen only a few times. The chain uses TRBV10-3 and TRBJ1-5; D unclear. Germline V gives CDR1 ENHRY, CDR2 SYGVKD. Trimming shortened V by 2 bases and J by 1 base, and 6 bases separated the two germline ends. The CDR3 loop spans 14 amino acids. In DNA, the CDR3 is TGTGCCATCAGTGAGGCGGGGAGCAATCAGCCCCAGCATTTT. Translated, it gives CAISEAGSNQPQHF.

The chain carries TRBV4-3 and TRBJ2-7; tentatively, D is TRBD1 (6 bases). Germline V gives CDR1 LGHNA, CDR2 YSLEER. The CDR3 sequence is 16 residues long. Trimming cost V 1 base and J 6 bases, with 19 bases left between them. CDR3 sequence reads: CASSQAPGQLHAEQYF. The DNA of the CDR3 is TGCGCCAGCAGCCAAGCCCCGGGACAACTTCACGCCGAGCAGTACTTC.

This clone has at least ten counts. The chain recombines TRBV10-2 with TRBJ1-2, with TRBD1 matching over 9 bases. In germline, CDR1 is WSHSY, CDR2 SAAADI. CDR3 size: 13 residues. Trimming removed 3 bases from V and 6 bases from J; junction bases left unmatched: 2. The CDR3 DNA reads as TGCGCCAGCAGTGAACAGGGGGCGGATGGCTACACCTTC. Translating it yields CASSEQGADGYTF.

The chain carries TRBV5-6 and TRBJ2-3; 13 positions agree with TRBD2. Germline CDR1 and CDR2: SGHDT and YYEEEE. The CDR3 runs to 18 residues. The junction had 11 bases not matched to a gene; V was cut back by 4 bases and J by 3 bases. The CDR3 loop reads CASSGGLAGHFVTDTQYF. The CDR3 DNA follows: TGTGCCAGCAGCGGGGGACTAGCGGGACACTTTGTTACAGATACGCAGTATTTT.